This T cell receptor (beta chain) appears in the sequencing data of a study of cytomegalovirus exposure and HLA in healthy donors. Study-wide results and limits: It has been reported that TCR beta sequences accurately predicted the HLA-A and HLA-B alleles of most subjects.

Germline lookup yields CDR1 MGHRA and CDR2 YSYEKL. The CDR3 is 16 residues long. The J segment lost 5 bases and the V segment lost 4 bases, leaving 9 bases of the junction unmatched. This clone has more than one count but fewer than ten. Antigen unknown. The PCR made use of 60 Vbeta and 13 Jbeta primers. Profiled with immunoSEQ multiplex PCR; TCRdb holds only in-frame clones, not every one. The table records 110,000 to 150,000 clones, about 78% of them present only once. The V gene is TRBV4-1, the J gene TRBJ2-1, with 9 nucleotides matching TRBD2. The material sequenced was PBMCs. The sequence was collected from a male donor in good health and CMV-seronegative. The CDR3 reads CASSPRLAEGDNEQFF. The CDR3 region has the DNA TGCGCCAGCAGCCCCCGACTAGCGGAGGGGGACAATGAGCAGTTCTTC.